The 27 T cell receptor beta chains presented below share a single source sample, sequenced in a study of OX40 agonist ivuxolimab in advanced cancers. Using immunoSEQ multiplex PCR, the repertoire was profiled, and TCRdb retains in-frame clones only, with some absent. The sample carries 65,000 to 90,000 clones, approximately 85% recorded once. Source: CD4+ or CD8+ T cells sorted from blood, taken in a trial of the OX40 agonist ivuxolimab. These receptors originate from an adult with an advanced solid tumor such as melanoma, head and neck, liver or kidney cancer.

This rearrangement joins TRBV5-4 to TRBJ2-5, with 8 positions matching TRBD1. The CDR3 sequence is 14 residues long. The ends lost 1 base at V and 5 bases at J; junction bases unmatched: 4. Germline V gives CDR1 SGHNT, CDR2 YYREEE (reference sequence). The CDR3 here is CASSLPQGVETQYF. In DNA form, the CDR3 reads TGTGCCAGCAGCTTGCCACAGGGGGTCGAGACCCAGTACTTC. The entire variable domain, with the rest obtained from reference TRBV5-4 and TRBJ2-5, is as follows: ETGVTQSPTHLIKTRGQQVTLRCSSQSGHNTVSWYQQALGQGPQFIFQYYREEENGRGNFPPRFSGLQFPNYSSELNVNALELDDSALYLCASSLPQGVETQYFGPGTRLLVL.

There are a few counts of this clone. The chain carries TRBV7-9 and TRBJ1-4, with TRBD1 matching 10 bases. The CDR3 extends over 15 amino acids. CDR1 is SEHNR, CDR2 FQNEAQ, per germline (reference sequence). V was clipped by 5 bases and J by 6 bases; unmatched bases: 6. The CDR3 DNA follows: TGTGCCAGCAGCGCCGAGACAGGGGGCGATGAAAAACTGTTTTTT. Translation: CASSAETGGDEKLFF.

The chain uses TRBV7-6 and TRBJ2-2, with unresolved D. V was trimmed by 3 bases and J by 5 bases, leaving 16 bases between them. The CDR3 is made up of 16 amino acids. Germline values: CDR1 SGHVS, CDR2 FNYEAQ. CDR3 coding DNA: TGTGCCAGCAGCTTCTTACGATCCAGCAGTACCGGGGAGCTGTTTTTT. Protein product: CASSFLRSSSTGELFF.

The chain recombines TRBV6-1 with TRBJ2-1, with 7 bases fitting TRBD1. This CDR3 region has 14 residues. Losses at the gene ends were 6 bases for V and 0 bases for J; bases not matched to a gene: 2. In germline, CDR1 is MNHNS, CDR2 SASEGT. CDR3 in amino acids: CASRSGGSYNEQFF. Written as DNA, the CDR3 is TGTGCCAGCAGATCAGGGGGCTCCTACAATGAGCAGTTCTTC.

The chain joins TRBV30 to TRBJ1-5; the D is unclear. The CDR3 is 13 amino acids. Germline CDR1 GTSNPN, CDR2 SVGIG (reference sequence). V lost 2 bases to trimming and J lost 3 bases, with 8 bases between them. The chain's CDR3 is CAWSIGNNQPQHF. CDR3 nucleotides: TGTGCCTGGAGTATCGGGAACAATCAGCCCCAGCATTTT.

This chain uses TRBV18 with TRBJ2-7; the match to TRBD1 covers 7 bases. The CDR3 spans 15 residues. V shed 5 bases and J 1 base; nucleotides not matched to a gene: 8. CDR1 and CDR2 (germline): KGHSH, LQKENI. The CDR3 sequence: CASSSQGFGSYEQYF. The CDR3, as DNA: TGTGCCAGCTCATCACAGGGGTTCGGATCCTACGAGCAGTACTTC.

The DNA of the CDR3 is TGTGCCAGCAGTCCCGGGGGCGGGCTTACCTACGAGCAGTACTTC. The encoded protein is CASSPGGGLTYEQYF. The chain uses TRBV6-5 and TRBJ2-7, with D perhaps being TRBD1 or TRBD2 (6 bases each). Germline V CDR1 and CDR2: MNHEY, SVGAGI. V gave up 5 bases and J gave up 2 bases, with 16 bases separating them. There are 15 residues in the CDR3.

J is TRBJ2-5 and V is TRBV18; TRBD2 is a possible D gene (6 bases). This CDR3 is built from 17 residues. Germline-derived CDR1 and CDR2 are KGHSH and LQKENI. V was shortened by 0 bases and J by 1 base, with 15 bases between the two germline ends. The CDR3 bases are TGTGCCAGCTCACCACCGTTGCGGGGTAGCCTCCAAGAGACCCAGTACTTC. Encoded protein: CASSPPLRGSLQETQYF.

The rearrangement joins TRBV10-3 to TRBJ1-1, with D possibly being TRBD1 (5 bases). The CDR3 runs 16 residues. The germline V gene encodes CDR1 ENHRY and CDR2 SYGVKD. V was pared by 2 bases and J by 1 base, with 14 bases between. Here the CDR3 DNA reads TGTGCCATCAGTGAGATGTTCAGGGACGGGAACACTGAAGCTTTCTTT. It translates to CAISEMFRDGNTEAFF.

This clone appeared a single time. J is TRBJ1-2 and V is TRBV11-2; TRBD1 matches at 7 bases. CDR3 length: 15 amino acids. V was clipped by 0 bases and J by 10 bases; unmatched bases: 11. CDR1 and CDR2 (germline): SGHAT, FQNNGV. In DNA form, the CDR3 reads TGTGCCAGCAGCTTAGATCCAGGGGACAGATCCTTCTACACCTTC. Encoded protein: CASSLDPGDRSFYTF.

The rearrangement joins TRBV6-6 to TRBJ1-2; 7 positions agree with TRBD1. V shed 8 bases and J 0 bases; nucleotides not matched to a gene: 3. Germline assignment: CDR1 MNHNY and CDR2 SVGAGI (reference sequence). This CDR3 is 13 amino acids long. This CDR3 is CASGTVANYGYTF. In DNA, the CDR3 is TGTGCCAGCGGGACAGTTGCTAACTATGGCTACACCTTC.

The chain carries TRBV19 and TRBJ2-7; maybe TRBD2 (6 bases). The V gene's germline CDR1 is LNHDA and CDR2 SQIVND (reference sequence). The CDR3 has 16 residues. Trimming removed 2 bases at V and 0 bases at J, with 14 bases between. The CDR3 DNA follows: TGTGCCAGTAGTATATCCCGGGGGACGGGCTCCTACGAGCAGTACTTC. Its protein product is CASSISRGTGSYEQYF.

The rearrangement links TRBV29-1 to TRBJ2-2; 8 bases agree with TRBD2. V dropped 6 bases and J dropped 2; count of bases not matched to a gene: 17. Germline CDR1 SQVTM, CDR2 ANQGSEA. There are 18 residues in the CDR3. The CDR3 region has the DNA TGCAGCGTCCCGGGAGGGGGGCATACTCTTTATAACACCGGGGAGCTGTTTTTT. Protein sequence: CSVPGGGHTLYNTGELFF.

The chain carries TRBV11-3 and TRBJ2-6; 11 positions match TRBD1. The J segment lost 2 bases and the V segment lost 8 bases, leaving 2 bases of the junction unmatched. The CDR3 is 15 residues long. The germline V gene encodes CDR1 SGHNT and CDR2 YENEEA. CDR3 in amino acids: CASGTGGTGANVLTF. The CDR3 region has the DNA TGTGCCAGCGGGACAGGGGGTACTGGGGCCAACGTCCTGACTTTC.

In its sample, this clone was seen a few times. The chain recombines TRBV19 with TRBJ2-6; D is possibly TRBD1 (5 bases). CDR1 is LNHDA, CDR2 SQIVND, per germline (reference sequence). This CDR3 comprises 16 residues. Trimming cost V 5 bases and J 0 bases, with 11 bases left between them. CDR3 protein: CASSLQAHSGANVLTF. CDR3 coding DNA: TGTGCCAGTAGTCTACAGGCCCACTCTGGGGCCAACGTCCTGACTTTC.

The rearrangement links TRBV7-2 to TRBJ1-6, with D maybe TRBD1 (5 bases). From germline, CDR1 is SGHTA and CDR2 FQGNSA. Trimming left V 3 bases short and J 10 bases short, with 16 bases between. The CDR3 runs to 15 residues. The CDR3 region is CASSFWGGEVSPLHF. The CDR3 DNA follows: TGTGCCAGCAGCTTTTGGGGGGGGGAGGTATCACCCCTCCACTTT.

The chain uses TRBV7-2 and TRBJ2-2; 7 nucleotides agree with TRBD2. Germline trimming cut 5 bases from V and 5 bases from J; bases unmatched to any gene: 17. Germline V lookup: CDR1 SGHTA, CDR2 FQGNSA. The CDR3 extends over 18 amino acids. CDR3 bases: TGTGCCAGCAGCCCGACGCTCCTAGCGGCGGCCGCTACCGGGGAGCTGTTTTTT. It codes for CASSPTLLAAAATGELFF.

The chain couples TRBV6-6 to TRBJ2-5; possibly TRBD1 for D (6 bases). The germline gives CDR1 MNHNY, CDR2 SVGAGI (reference sequence). The CDR3 loop spans 14 amino acids. V gave up 6 bases and J gave up 4 bases, with 15 bases separating them. The CDR3 region is CASRQPTGLETQYF. CDR3 in DNA: TGTGCCAGCAGACAACCAACAGGGCTAGAGACCCAGTACTTC.

This clone was picked up one time. V usage is TRBV6-1 and J usage is TRBJ2-3; the D gene is possibly TRBD1 (6 bases). V was cut by 8 bases and J by 1 base, with 10 bases left in between. The germline V gene encodes CDR1 MNHNS and CDR2 SASEGT. This CDR3 is built from 13 residues. CDR3 in DNA: TGTGCCAGCCGGGACACAGGCACAGATACGCAGTATTTT. As protein: CASRDTGTDTQYF.

This rearrangement joins TRBV5-4 to TRBJ2-1; perhaps D is TRBD1 or TRBD2 (5 bases each). The V gene lost 2 bases and the J gene lost 0 bases, with 12 bases spanning the gap. Germline CDR1 is SGHNT and CDR2 is YYREEE (reference sequence). The CDR3 length is 16 residues. Written as DNA, the CDR3 is TGTGCCAGCAGCTTTTCGGGGACGAGCTCCTACAATGAGCAGTTCTTC. It translates to CASSFSGTSSYNEQFF.

The chain is built from TRBV29-1 and TRBJ2-7; TRBD2 aligns across 10 bases. J was trimmed by 7 bases and V by 7 bases; bases with no gene match: 10. The CDR3 covers 13 residues. Germline-derived CDR1 and CDR2 are SQVTM and ANQGSEA. Here the CDR3 DNA reads TGCAGCGATCGGGGACTAGCGCTGGGAGAGCAGTACTTC. Translation gives CSDRGLALGEQYF.

The genes are TRBV7-9 and TRBJ1-6; D gene ambiguous. The CDR3 has 14 residues. From germline, CDR1 is SEHNR and CDR2 FQNEAQ (reference sequence). Trimming took 5 bases from V and 5 from J, leaving 10 bases between them. The CDR3 loop is CASSRGPHNSPLHF. The DNA of the CDR3 is TGTGCCAGCAGCCGCGGGCCTCATAATTCACCCCTCCACTTT.

This chain links TRBV4-1 with TRBJ1-3; D is possibly TRBD1 (6 bases). CDR3 length equals 18 residues. With 2 bases removed from V and 2 bases from J, the gap between germline ends came to 19 bases. Germline loops: CDR1 MGHRA, CDR2 YSYEKL. CDR3 in DNA: TGCGCCAGCAGCCAACTCTCGCCTTTATCAGGGGCTGGAAACACCATATATTTT. This gives the protein CASSQLSPLSGAGNTIYF.

V and J are TRBV19 and TRBJ1-4, with a tentative D call TRBD1 (6 bases). This CDR3 is built from 14 residues. V lost 7 bases to trimming and J lost 2 bases, with 11 bases between them. Germline lookup yields CDR1 LNHDA and CDR2 SQIVND (reference sequence). In nucleotides, the CDR3 is TGTGCCAGTACCCAAAGGGGGACTAATGAAAAACTGTTTTTT. It translates to CASTQRGTNEKLFF. Drawing the rest from reference TRBV19 and TRBJ1-4, the complete variable domain is DGGITQSPKYLFRKEGQNVTLSCEQNLNHDAMYWYRQDPGQGLRLIYYSQIVNDFQKGDIAEGYSVSREKKESFPLTVTSAQKNPTAFYLCASTQRGTNEKLFFGSGTQLSVL.

V usage is TRBV6-1 and J usage is TRBJ1-6; D unresolved. The ends were cut back, 5 bases at V and 4 bases at J, with 12 bases in the middle. The CDR3 sequence is 15 residues long. Looked up from germline, CDR1 is MNHNS and CDR2 is SASEGT. The CDR3 loop is CASSSQVGYNSPLHF. In DNA, the CDR3 is TGTGCCAGCAGTTCCCAGGTGGGGTATAATTCACCCCTCCACTTT.

The CDR3 coding sequence is TGCGCCAGCAGTGATCCAGGGACCCAGAACACTGAAGCTTTCTTT. Residues: CASSDPGTQNTEAFF. The V call is TRBV10-2, the J call TRBJ1-1, with D perhaps TRBD1 (5 bases). The V gene's germline CDR1 is WSHSY and CDR2 SAAADI. The V end lost 3 bases, the J end lost 1 base, and 12 bases lay between the germline ends. The CDR3 length is 15 residues.

The rearrangement links TRBV6-5 to TRBJ1-2; TRBD1 might be the D (5 bases). CDR1 is MNHEY and CDR2 is SVGAGI in the germline V gene. Trimming removed 0 bases at V and 4 bases at J, with 12 bases between. The CDR3 totals 15 residues. The CDR3 here is CASSYSGQGGYGYTF. The CDR3 DNA reads TGTGCCAGCAGTTACTCGGGTCAGGGCGGCTATGGCTACACCTTC.